The 6 T cell receptor beta chains given below trace back to one sample, sequenced in a study of CD8+ T cells in alopecia areata. It was cDNA, reverse transcribed from extracted RNA, that served as the sequencing template. Repertoires were generated with immunoSEQ multiplex PCR, while TCRdb's copy carries only in-frame clones and drops some. The sample lists some 130,000 clones, 49% seen once, with 18% in the top ten. The input for sequencing was CD8+ T cells sorted from blood, taken at week 0. The receptors derive from a human donor with alopecia areata.

The chain recombines TRBV19 with TRBJ2-5, with D maybe TRBD2 (6 bases). The germline V gene has CDR1 LNHDA and CDR2 SQIVND (reference sequence). This CDR3 region has 14 residues. Trimming removed 3 bases from V and 1 base from J, with 9 bases in between. The CDR3 protein is CASSIWGLQETQYF. CDR3 bases: TGTGCCAGTAGTATTTGGGGACTCCAAGAGACCCAGTACTTC.

This clone was found a few times. The chain links TRBV4-1 to TRBJ2-4; 9 bases agree with TRBD1. With 2 bases clipped from V and 5 bases from J, the junction kept 7 bases outside the gene matches. Germline-derived CDR1 and CDR2 are MGHRA and YSYEKL. CDR3 length: 16 amino acids. CDR3 in DNA: TGCGCCAGCAGCCAACCCCCGGGACAGGGACAAAACATTCAGTACTTC. This sequence encodes CASSQPPGQGQNIQYF.

This clone showed up just a few times. The chain joins TRBV6-5 to TRBJ1-2; unclear D gene. The ends were cut back, 2 bases at V and 1 base at J, with 5 bases in the middle. CDR1 MNHEY and CDR2 SVGAGI come from the germline V gene. The CDR3 length is 13 residues. The CDR3 nucleotides read TGTGCCAGCAGTTACGGGGATAACTATGGCTACACCTTC. As protein: CASSYGDNYGYTF.

The chain has TRBV13 and TRBJ1-2; 7 bases are a match to TRBD1. CDR3 length: 14 residues. Germline assignment: CDR1 PRHDT and CDR2 FYEKMQ (reference sequence). Trimming cost V 5 bases and J 5 bases; bases outside gene matches: 8. The CDR3 spells CASSLTGDYYGYTF. CDR3 nucleotides: TGTGCCAGCAGCCTCACAGGGGATTATTATGGCTACACCTTC.

The V and J genes are TRBV10-3 and TRBJ2-7, with 11 nucleotides matching TRBD2. Unmatched junction bases numbered 5, after V lost 10 bases and J lost 0 bases. CDR1 ENHRY and CDR2 SYGVKD come from the germline V gene. CDR3 length: 14 residues. DNA for the CDR3: TGTGCCACCGGACTAGCGGGCCGCTCCTACGAGCAGTACTTC. This sequence encodes CATGLAGRSYEQYF.

The table lists this clone with a count of one. V usage is TRBV6-5 and J usage is TRBJ2-3; TRBD2 agrees at 9 bases. Unmatched junction bases numbered 4, after V lost 2 bases and J lost 1 base. Germline CDR1 is MNHEY and CDR2 is SVGAGI. The CDR3 covers 16 residues. CDR3 DNA sequence: TGTGCCAGCAGTTACGCAGCGGGGGGTGGCACAGATACGCAGTATTTT. It translates to CASSYAAGGGTDTQYF.